One T cell receptor beta chain is described in this entry. Sequencing was performed with immunoSEQ multiplex PCR; in TCRdb, only in-frame clones are kept and a portion is missing. This table holds about 64,000 clones, about 92% found once. The data stem from a study of control samples from healthy donors and cancer patients. The germline V and J ends were trimmed by 4 bases and 8 bases, with 15 bases remaining between them. CDR3 length equals 13 residues. CDR1 and CDR2 (germline): SGHTS, YDEGEE. V is TRBV5-8 and J is TRBJ1-2; D possibly corresponds to TRBD1 (6 bases). Sequencing used PBMCs. This clonotype was obtained from a man aged 35 to 55 with colorectal cancer. CDR3 loop: CASSPGQGTGYTF. Written as DNA, the CDR3 is TGTGCCAGCAGCCCGGGACAAGGGACGGGCTACACCTTC.